This T cell receptor (beta chain) comes out of a study of cytomegalovirus exposure and HLA in healthy donors (dated by TCRdb to about 2017). About the full investigation: An earlier analysis of several hundred of the donors reported under 300 Gb of sequence data and roughly 120 million unique TCR beta sequences obtained from approximately 180 million T cells. Rather than using new phenotypic data, the later analysis identified candidate immune exposures from TCR beta sequences and from how often those sequences occurred across donors. Several DR-DQ haplotypes were treated as single units for association and clustering because of strong linkage in the cohort. About 310 gigabases of sequencing data and approximately 80 million unique TCR sequences were included in an early release covering several hundred HLA-typed donors. All discovery cohort repertoires had been generated using a single sequencing platform. Alongside the repertoire data, information on donor age, sex, ethnicity and CMV serostatus was compiled. A later genetic analysis took genome-wide SNP genotypes for about three fifths of the roughly 670 donors and used that subset as a discovery cohort. A separate validation cohort of more than 100 different subjects was used in addition to the 666-subject first cohort. The study used immunosequencing to profile the T cell repertoires of several hundred subjects and linked those repertoires to cytomegalovirus serostatus. Of the 398 genotyped donors, approximately 83% fell in the genetic ancestry cluster associated with self-reported Caucasian donors. To study patterns of TCR occurrence, a later analysis re-analyzed previously published TCR beta repertoires from 650 to 750 donors and added high-resolution HLA genotyping. On average, roughly 250,000 unique TCR beta nucleotide sequences were sequenced per donor among 398 genotyped donors of the cohort, with 15% to 20% of those sequences being non-productive. The study aimed to test whether cataloging public T cell receptors could reveal signatures of past pathogen exposure. To predict cytomegalovirus infection status, the study brought together high-throughput TCR immunosequencing, statistical association of individual TCRs with disease status, and machine learning. Typing coverage differed by locus: A, B, C, DRB1 and DQB1 were typed in roughly 620-640 donors, DQA1 in roughly 500, DPA1 in around 610, and DPB1 in 400 to 480. An earlier analysis of 450 to 750 of the donors used high-throughput TCR beta sequencing to judge whether each TCR beta V gene segment behaved as functional or pseudogenic. HLA typing included class I and class II loci at four-digit resolution. Findings and caveats that apply to the study as a whole: Some IMGT-functional V segments, including TRBV6-2 and TRBV6-3, could not be distinguished by the 87-base-pair reads and were therefore excluded. A further reported finding was that TCR beta sequences accurately predicted the HLA-A and HLA-B alleles for most subjects in the first cohort. Across donors, most TCR sequences were observed very rarely, whereas some public TCRs were present in many individuals. Cytomegalovirus status was reported to be diagnosed by the classifier with high specificity and sensitivity in both the original and validation cohorts. Because HLA typing was unavailable for some donors at each locus, only the typed subset was used in association tests. It was suggested by the authors that the approach could potentially be generalized to other disease states and immunological phenotypes. Sequencing depth was assumed to be roughly uniform across donors in the presence/absence analyses, though that assumption may not hold. In a later analysis, several top co-occurrence clusters were reported to appear linked to parvovirus B19, influenza, CMV and Epstein-Barr virus. The earlier analysis of a few hundred of the donors excluded about 16 rarely observed V segments, including chromosome 9 orphons, because counts were too low. Three of the identified cytomegalovirus-associated TCR beta chains were confirmed in vitro to be specific for cytomegalovirus antigens. Immune exposure information for the cohort was limited to CMV serostatus. The study listed 164 TCR beta chains as associated with cytomegalovirus. When HLA alleles, especially DR and DQ, strongly co-occurred, attributing TCR associations to individual alleles was difficult. Correlated functional status among segregating V segments might be attributable to linkage disequilibrium, but an unknown experimental factor could not be ruled out. In a later genetic analysis, a missense DCLRE1C variant was associated with V-gene and J-gene trimming of TCR beta chains, and the association was replicated in an independent cohort. Broadly in line with IMGT annotations, most TCR beta V segments showed up in productive rearrangements about 87% or about 30% of the time in an earlier analysis of around 600 of the donors. In a later analysis, HLA-associated TCR beta chains were found to be more clonally expanded and to have lower generation probabilities than equally common non-associated chains. Specific HLA alleles were associated with more than 15,000 TCR beta sequences at a false discovery rate of 0.05 in a later analysis. A later analysis found that TCR association rates varied across HLA loci, with DRB1 alleles showing the most associated TCRs and HLA-C alleles the fewest. This cohort had only TCR beta chains sequenced, and the lack of alpha or paired-chain data limited which features could be detected. A cluster of highly shared sequence variants was judged likely to represent a technical artifact of the sequencing pipeline. A later analysis found that most CMV-associated TCR beta chains appeared HLA-restricted, with HLA associations seemingly driven largely by CMV exposure. A later genetic analysis reported fewer N-insertions in productive TCRs among donors in an Asian-associated ancestry cluster than the approximately 700-donor mean.

The cohort comprised several hundred healthy bone marrow donors. At the time of sampling, all cohort members were nominally healthy, though unrecorded immune exposures were likely present. The donor was CMV seronegative and was included in the group of approximately 350 seronegative cohort members. Each donor provided a peripheral blood sample, and peripheral blood mononuclear cells were used for TCR beta sequencing. The Qiagen DNeasy Blood Extraction Kit was used to extract genomic DNA from the blood cell samples. Trimming removed 4 bases from V and 2 bases from J; the gene matches leave 6 bases unexplained. For CDR1 and CDR2, the germline V gene lists MNHNS and SASEGT. Measured from the cysteine to the phenylalanine, the CDR3 is 15 residues long. Only the CDR3 DNA is retained, 45 bases long and in frame from the first base. On this clone: The specificity of this receptor is unknown. No much larger clone exists at a distance of one base, and base qualities are not known.

Library prep was done by the immunoSEQ multiplex PCR assay. For the multiplex PCR, a mixture combining 60 forward primers for TCR Vbeta segments and 13 reverse primers for TCR Jbeta segments was used. Amplification of the CDR3 region of rearranged TCR beta genes was performed with a multiplex PCR assay on genomic DNA. The Illumina HiSeq System was used to sequence the amplified TCR beta libraries as 87-base-pair reads. The paper's data handling went like this. A later analysis counted tens of millions of unique TCR beta chains across the 670 or so repertoires, and 10 million to 12 million of these chains were shared by at least two donors. Raw reads were error-corrected and collapsed into unique sequences with a nearest-neighbor algorithm that merged closely related sequences to remove PCR and sequencing errors. CDR3 sequences were aligned to IMGT reference sequences to assign V, D and J gene segments. Each retained sequence needed at least a six-nucleotide match to both a V gene segment and a J gene segment. A rearrangement counted as productive if the CDR3 had no stop codons and remained in frame with V and J, and every other rearrangement counted as non-productive. Following IMGT convention, CDR3 was defined as the stretch from the second conserved V-encoded cysteine to the conserved J-encoded phenylalanine. The earlier analysis of 500 to 650 of the donors excluded any sequence lacking an unambiguous match to a single V gene segment. In an earlier analysis of 587 of the donors, V segments were called functional above 56.7% productive rearrangements and were called segregating when the between-donor standard deviation exceeded 5%. A statistical classification framework was built to diagnose cytomegalovirus status from the catalog of TCR beta chain sequences. In a later analysis, V and J genes were assigned by comparing TCR nucleotide sequences against IMGT/GENE-DB human TR gene sequences. In a later analysis, CDR3 sequences and most-parsimonious VDJ recombination scenarios were assigned using the TCRdist pipeline. A later analysis defined each TCR beta chain by its CDR3 amino acid sequence plus V-gene family, and excluded reads lacking a unique V-gene family. In a later analysis, 450 to 600 highly shared, low-generation-probability nucleotide sequences were removed to address suspected cross-contamination and a sequencing artifact. In a later analysis, a clonal expansion index for each public chain was calculated from normalized within-repertoire ranks of inferred template counts. Generation probabilities in a later analysis came from a VDJ recombination model fitted to out-of-frame rearrangements, and those results were checked against IGoR. In a later analysis, TCR-TCR, TCR-HLA and TCR-CMV co-occurrence was scored with hypergeometric tests, and a repertoire-size bias correction was applied to TCR pairs. In a later analysis, false discovery rates were estimated by permuting HLA or CMV assignments 20 times. In a later analysis, co-occurring TCRs were grouped using DBSCAN, and TCRdist sequence similarity was added for clustering within HLA-allele-positive subsets. Co-occurrence clustering excluded repertoires with fewer than 30,000 or more than 120,000 public chains, plus five with anomalous nucleotide sharing. TCRdb provides this immuneACCESS table in a form limited to in-frame rearrangements. Some clones are lacking; in checked studies, under half of them reflect an unresolved V gene, and why the rest are absent is not known. V and J calls plus clone size are reproduced from that table; the DNA served to infer D and trimming. The sample data list almost 200,000 clones, and 65% to 90% of these were observed just once. Approximately 2.2% of the sample belongs to the ten largest clones.

The chain is assembled from TRBV6-1 and TRBJ1-1; TRBD1 lines up with 8 middle nucleotides. Sequenced material: PBMCs. This receptor was identified in a woman aged 50 to 65 in good health and CMV-seronegative. The DNA reads TGTGCCAGCAGTGCAACGGACAGGGTTAACACTGAAGCTTTCTTT. It translates to CASSATDRVNTEAFF.